These 5 T cell receptor beta chains came from one sample sequenced in a study of blood T cell repertoires in COVID-19. The repertoire was sequenced with immunoSEQ multiplex PCR; TCRdb's copy has only in-frame clones and lacks some. This sample has about 180,000 clones, with roughly 75% found just once. The sample was peripheral blood. The receptors here all came from a man in his 70s with active or convalescent COVID-19.

J is TRBJ2-5 and V is TRBV2, with a possible D match to TRBD2 (7 bases). The CDR3 consists of 15 residues. The ends were cut back, 3 bases at V and 3 bases at J, with 14 bases in the middle. Per germline, CDR1 SNHLY and CDR2 FYNNEI. The CDR3 protein is CASSDVAGAKETQYF. Here the CDR3 DNA reads TGTGCCAGCAGTGATGTGGCGGGGGCTAAAGAGACCCAGTACTTC. The full variable domain, completed using reference TRBV2 and TRBJ2-5, is EPEVTQTPSHQVTQMGQEVILRCVPISNHLYFYWYRQILGQKVEFLVSFYNNEISEKSEIFDDQFSVERPDGSNFTLKIRSTKLEDSAMYFCASSDVAGAKETQYFGPGTRLLVL.

The rearrangement joins TRBV27 to TRBJ1-2; TRBD1 agrees at 8 bases. This CDR3 is 16 amino acids long. Germline V CDR1 and CDR2: MNHEY, SMNVEV (reference sequence). V was pared by 5 bases and J by 4 bases, with 12 bases of the junction left unmatched. The CDR3 protein is CASSQQGDRFLYGYTF. In DNA form, the CDR3 reads TGTGCCAGCAGTCAACAGGGGGACCGCTTTCTCTATGGCTACACCTTC.

This clone showed up many times. The rearrangement joins TRBV28 to TRBJ2-3; D is perhaps TRBD2 (7 bases). Trimming took off 6 bases at V and 6 bases at J, with 19 bases between the two ends. Germline assignment: CDR1 MDHEN and CDR2 SYDVKM. This CDR3 has 15 residues. The CDR3 here is CASSLVNAGADTQYF. Here the CDR3 DNA reads TGTGCCAGCAGCCTAGTTAACGCGGGGGCCGATACGCAGTATTTT.

The genes are TRBV5-1 and TRBJ2-7; 8 positions agree with TRBD1. Germline V lookup: CDR1 SGHRS, CDR2 YFSETQ. Germline trimming cut 1 base from V and 7 bases from J; bases unmatched to any gene: 13. This CDR3 has 16 amino acids. CDR3 bases: TGCGCCAGCAGCTTGACCGACGGACAGGGACCCGGTGAGCAGTACTTC. This sequence encodes CASSLTDGQGPGEQYF.

This chain connects TRBV6-2 or TRBV6-3 to TRBJ1-2; D gene unclear. CDR3 length: 16 residues. Germline loops: CDR1 MNHEY, CDR2 SVGEGT. The germline V and J ends were trimmed by 5 bases and 3 bases, with 19 bases remaining between them. The CDR3 is CASSNKKFTWYYGYTF. DNA for the CDR3: TGTGCCAGCAGTAATAAAAAGTTCACTTGGTACTATGGCTACACCTTC.